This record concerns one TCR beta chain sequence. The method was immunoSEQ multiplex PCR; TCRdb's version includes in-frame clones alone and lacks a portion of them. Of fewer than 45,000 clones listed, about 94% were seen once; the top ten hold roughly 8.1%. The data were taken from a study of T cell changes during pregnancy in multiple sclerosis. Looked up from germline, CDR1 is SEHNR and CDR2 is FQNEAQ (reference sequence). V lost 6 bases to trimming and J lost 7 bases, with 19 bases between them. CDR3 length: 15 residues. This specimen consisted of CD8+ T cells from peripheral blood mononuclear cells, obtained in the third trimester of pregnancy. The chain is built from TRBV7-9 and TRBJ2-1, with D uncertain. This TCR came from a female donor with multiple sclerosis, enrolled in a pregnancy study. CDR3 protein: CASRGPTPSPNEQFF. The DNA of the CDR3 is TGTGCCAGCAGGGGCCCCACGCCGTCCCCTAATGAGCAGTTCTTC.